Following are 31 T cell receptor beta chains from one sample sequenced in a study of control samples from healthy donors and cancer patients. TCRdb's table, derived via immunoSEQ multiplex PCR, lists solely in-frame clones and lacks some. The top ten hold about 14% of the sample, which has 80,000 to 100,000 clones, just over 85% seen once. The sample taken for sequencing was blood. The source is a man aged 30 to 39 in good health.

CDR3: CASSSGAGQTSYEQYF. In DNA, the CDR3 is TGTGCCAGCAGTTCGGGGGCGGGGCAGACGTCCTACGAGCAGTACTTC. J is TRBJ2-7 and V is TRBV28; D may be TRBD1 or TRBD2 (6 bases each). Trimming removed 4 bases at V and 1 base at J, with 17 bases between. The CDR3 runs 16 residues. Germline V gene lookup returns CDR1 MDHEN and CDR2 SYDVKM.

The CDR3 loop is CATSGGTRWNEQFF. The CDR3 bases are TGTGCCACCAGTGGCGGAACCCGGTGGAATGAGCAGTTCTTC. The genes are TRBV24-1 and TRBJ2-1; D unresolved. The CDR3 runs to 14 residues. The germline gives CDR1 KGHDR, CDR2 SFDVKD. V gave up 5 bases and J gave up 7 bases, with 14 bases separating them.

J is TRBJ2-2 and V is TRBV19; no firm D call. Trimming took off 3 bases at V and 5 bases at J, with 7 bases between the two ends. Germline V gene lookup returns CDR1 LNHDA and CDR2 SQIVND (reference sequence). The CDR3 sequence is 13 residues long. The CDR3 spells CASSMRPTGELFF. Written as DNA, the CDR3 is TGTGCCAGTAGTATGAGACCTACCGGGGAGCTGTTTTTT.

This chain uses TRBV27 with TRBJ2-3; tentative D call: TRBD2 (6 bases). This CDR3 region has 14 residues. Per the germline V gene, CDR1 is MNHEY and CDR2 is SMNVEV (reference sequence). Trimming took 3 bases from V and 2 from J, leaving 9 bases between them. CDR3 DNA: TGTGCCAGCAGTTTTTCGGGGGACACAGATACGCAGTATTTT. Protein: CASSFSGDTDTQYF.

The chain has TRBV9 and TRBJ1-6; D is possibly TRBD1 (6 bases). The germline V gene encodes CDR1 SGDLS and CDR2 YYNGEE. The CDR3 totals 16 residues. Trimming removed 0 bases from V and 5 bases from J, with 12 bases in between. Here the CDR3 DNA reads TGTGCCAGCAGCGTAGCTGTCACAGGGCATAATTCACCCCTCCACTTT. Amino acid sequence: CASSVAVTGHNSPLHF. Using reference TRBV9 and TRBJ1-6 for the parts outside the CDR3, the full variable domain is DSGVTQTPKHLITATGQRVTLRCSPRSGDLSVYWYQQSLDQGLQFLIQYYNGEERAKGNILERFSAQQFPDLHSELNLSSLELGDSALYFCASSVAVTGHNSPLHFGNGTRLTVT.

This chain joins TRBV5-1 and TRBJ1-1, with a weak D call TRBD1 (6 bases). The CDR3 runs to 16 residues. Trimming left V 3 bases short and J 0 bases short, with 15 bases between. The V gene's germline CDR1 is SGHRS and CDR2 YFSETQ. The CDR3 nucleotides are TGCGCCAGCAGCTCGGGACCGGGACATATGAACACTGAAGCTTTCTTT. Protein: CASSSGPGHMNTEAFF.

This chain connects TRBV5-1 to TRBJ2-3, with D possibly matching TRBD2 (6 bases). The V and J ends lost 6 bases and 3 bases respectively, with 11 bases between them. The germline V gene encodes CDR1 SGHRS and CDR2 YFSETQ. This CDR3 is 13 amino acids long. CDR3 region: CASNLGGTDTQYF. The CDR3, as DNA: TGCGCCAGCAACCTTGGGGGGACAGATACGCAGTATTTT.

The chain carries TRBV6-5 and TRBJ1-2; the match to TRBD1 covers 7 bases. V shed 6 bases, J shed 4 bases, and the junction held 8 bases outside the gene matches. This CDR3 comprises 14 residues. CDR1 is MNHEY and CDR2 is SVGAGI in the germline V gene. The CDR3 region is CASSDGQEFYGYTF. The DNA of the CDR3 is TGTGCCAGCAGCGATGGACAGGAATTCTATGGCTACACCTTC.

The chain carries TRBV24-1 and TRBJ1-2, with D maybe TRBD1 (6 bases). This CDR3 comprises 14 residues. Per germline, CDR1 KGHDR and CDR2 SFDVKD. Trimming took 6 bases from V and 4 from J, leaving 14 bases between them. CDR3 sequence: CATSPGGGGYGYTF. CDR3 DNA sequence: TGTGCCACCAGTCCGGGGGGCGGTGGCTATGGCTACACCTTC.

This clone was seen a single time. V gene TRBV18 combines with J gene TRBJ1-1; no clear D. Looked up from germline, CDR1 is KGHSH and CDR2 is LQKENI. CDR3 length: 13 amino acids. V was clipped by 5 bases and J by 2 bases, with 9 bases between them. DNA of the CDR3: TGTGCCAGCTCAGAGTCGGGAAACACTGAAGCTTTCTTT. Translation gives CASSESGNTEAFF.

CDR3 protein: CASSPGQATNEKLFF. Here the CDR3 DNA reads TGTGCCAGCTCACCAGGACAAGCAACTAATGAAAAACTGTTTTTT. The rearrangement joins TRBV18 to TRBJ1-4; possible D gene TRBD1, 5 bases. Germline-derived CDR1 and CDR2 are KGHSH and LQKENI. This CDR3 has 15 residues. Trimming removed 2 bases at V and 0 bases at J, with 7 bases between.

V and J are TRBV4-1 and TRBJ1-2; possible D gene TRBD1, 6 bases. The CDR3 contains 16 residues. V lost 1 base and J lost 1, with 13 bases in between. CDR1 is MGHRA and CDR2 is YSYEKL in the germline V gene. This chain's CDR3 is CASSQAGQLDNYGYTF. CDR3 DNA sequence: TGCGCCAGCAGCCAAGCAGGACAGCTGGATAACTATGGCTACACCTTC.

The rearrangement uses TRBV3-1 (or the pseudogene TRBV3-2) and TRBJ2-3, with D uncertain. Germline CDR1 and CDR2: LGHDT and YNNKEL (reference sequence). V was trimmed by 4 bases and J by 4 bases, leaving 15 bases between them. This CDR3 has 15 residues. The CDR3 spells CASSPRAWSSDTQYF. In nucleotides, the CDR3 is TGTGCCAGCAGCCCAAGGGCTTGGTCGTCAGATACGCAGTATTTT.

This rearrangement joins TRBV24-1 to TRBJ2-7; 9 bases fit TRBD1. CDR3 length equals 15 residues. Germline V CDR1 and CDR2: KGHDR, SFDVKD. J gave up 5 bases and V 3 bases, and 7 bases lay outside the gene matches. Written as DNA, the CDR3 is TGTGCCACCAGTGATGTCGCACAGGGGGCTCACGAGCAGTACTTC. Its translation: CATSDVAQGAHEQYF.

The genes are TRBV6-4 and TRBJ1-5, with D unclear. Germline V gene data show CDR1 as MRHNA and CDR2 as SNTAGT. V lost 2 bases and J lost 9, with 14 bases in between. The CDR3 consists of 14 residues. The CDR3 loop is CASSDRQIRWPQHF. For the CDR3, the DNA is TGTGCCAGCAGTGACAGGCAGATAAGATGGCCCCAGCATTTT.

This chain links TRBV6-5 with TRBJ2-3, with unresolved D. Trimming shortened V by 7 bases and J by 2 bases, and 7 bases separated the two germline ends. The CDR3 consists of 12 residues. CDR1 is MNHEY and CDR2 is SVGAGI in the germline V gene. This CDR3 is CASTLATDTQYF. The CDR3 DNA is TGTGCCAGCACCTTAGCCACAGATACGCAGTATTTT.

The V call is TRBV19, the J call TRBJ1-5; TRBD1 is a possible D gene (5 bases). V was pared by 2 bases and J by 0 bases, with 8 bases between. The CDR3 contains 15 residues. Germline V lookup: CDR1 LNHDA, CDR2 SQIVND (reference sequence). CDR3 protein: CASSISGDSNQPQHF. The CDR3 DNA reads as TGTGCCAGTAGTATATCGGGGGATAGCAATCAGCCCCAGCATTTT.

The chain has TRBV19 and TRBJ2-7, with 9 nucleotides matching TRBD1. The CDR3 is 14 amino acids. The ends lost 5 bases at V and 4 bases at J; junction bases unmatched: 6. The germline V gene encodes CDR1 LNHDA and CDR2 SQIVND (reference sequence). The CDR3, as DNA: TGTGCCAGTAGTTTGACAGGGGGGGCATACGAGCAGTACTTC. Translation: CASSLTGGAYEQYF. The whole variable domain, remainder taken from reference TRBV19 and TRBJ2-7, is DGGITQSPKYLFRKEGQNVTLSCEQNLNHDAMYWYRQDPGQGLRLIYYSQIVNDFQKGDIAEGYSVSREKKESFPLTVTSAQKNPTAFYLCASSLTGGAYEQYFGPGTRLTVT.

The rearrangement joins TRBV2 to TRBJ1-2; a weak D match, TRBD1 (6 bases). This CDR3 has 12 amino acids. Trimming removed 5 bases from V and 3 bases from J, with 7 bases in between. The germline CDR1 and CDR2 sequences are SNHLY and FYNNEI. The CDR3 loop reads CASSRQDYGYTF. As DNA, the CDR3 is TGTGCCAGCAGTAGACAGGACTATGGCTACACCTTC.

CDR3 in DNA: TGTGCCATCGGAGGGGGCCAGCCCTTGGATGGCTACACCTTC. Protein sequence: CAIGGGQPLDGYTF. The V and J genes are TRBV10-3 and TRBJ1-2; TRBD1 agrees at 7 bases. With V trimmed by 8 bases and J by 6 bases, 12 bases remained unmatched. Germline V CDR1 and CDR2: ENHRY, SYGVKD. The CDR3 spans 14 residues.

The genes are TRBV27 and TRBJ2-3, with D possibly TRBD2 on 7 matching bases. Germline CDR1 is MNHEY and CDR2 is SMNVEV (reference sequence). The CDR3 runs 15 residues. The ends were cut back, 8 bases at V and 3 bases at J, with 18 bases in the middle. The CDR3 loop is CASRGLGLVTDTQYF. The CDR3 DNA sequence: TGTGCCAGCCGGGGGCTAGGACTAGTAACAGATACGCAGTATTTT.

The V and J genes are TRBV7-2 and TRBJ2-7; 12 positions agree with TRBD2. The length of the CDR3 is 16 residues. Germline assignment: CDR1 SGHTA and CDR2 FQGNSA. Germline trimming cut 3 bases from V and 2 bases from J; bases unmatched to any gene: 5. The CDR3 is CASSFTLAGGPYEQYF. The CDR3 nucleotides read TGTGCCAGCAGCTTTACGCTAGCGGGAGGGCCCTACGAGCAGTACTTC.

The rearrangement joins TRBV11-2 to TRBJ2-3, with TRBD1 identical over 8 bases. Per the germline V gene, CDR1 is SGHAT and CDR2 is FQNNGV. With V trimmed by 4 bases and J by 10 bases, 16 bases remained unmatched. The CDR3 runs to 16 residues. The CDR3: CASSSRSRTGPGSQYF. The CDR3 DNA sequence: TGTGCCAGCAGCTCACGTTCCAGGACAGGGCCGGGTTCGCAGTATTTT.

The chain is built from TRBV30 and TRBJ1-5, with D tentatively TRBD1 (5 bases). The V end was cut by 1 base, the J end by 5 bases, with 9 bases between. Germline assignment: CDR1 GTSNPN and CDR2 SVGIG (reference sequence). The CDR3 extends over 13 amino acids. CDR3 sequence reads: CAWSGLGDQPQHF. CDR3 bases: TGTGCCTGGAGTGGCCTGGGGGATCAGCCCCAGCATTTT.

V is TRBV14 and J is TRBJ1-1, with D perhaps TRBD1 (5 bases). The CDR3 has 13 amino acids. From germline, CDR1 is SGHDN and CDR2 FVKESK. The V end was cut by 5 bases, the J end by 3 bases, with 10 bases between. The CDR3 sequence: CASSLLGDTEAFF. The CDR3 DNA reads TGTGCCAGCAGCTTGCTGGGGGACACTGAAGCTTTCTTT.

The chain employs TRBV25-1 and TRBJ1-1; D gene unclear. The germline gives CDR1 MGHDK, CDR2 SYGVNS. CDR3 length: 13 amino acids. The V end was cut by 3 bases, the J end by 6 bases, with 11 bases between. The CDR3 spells CASSEPGIAEAFF. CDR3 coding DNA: TGTGCCAGCAGTGAGCCGGGAATAGCTGAAGCTTTCTTT.

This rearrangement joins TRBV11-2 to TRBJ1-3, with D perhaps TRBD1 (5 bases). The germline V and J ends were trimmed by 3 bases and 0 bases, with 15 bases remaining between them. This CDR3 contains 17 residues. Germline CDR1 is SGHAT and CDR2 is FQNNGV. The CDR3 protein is CASSFSSDSRSGNTIYF. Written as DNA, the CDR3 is TGTGCCAGCAGCTTTAGCTCTGACAGTCGCTCTGGAAACACCATATATTTT.

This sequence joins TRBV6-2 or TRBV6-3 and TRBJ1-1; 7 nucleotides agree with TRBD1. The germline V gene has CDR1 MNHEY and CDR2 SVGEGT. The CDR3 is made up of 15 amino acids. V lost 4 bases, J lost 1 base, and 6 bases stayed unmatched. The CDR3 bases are TGTGCCAGCAGTTCCCTACAGGGGACGAACACTGAAGCTTTCTTT. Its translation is CASSSLQGTNTEAFF.

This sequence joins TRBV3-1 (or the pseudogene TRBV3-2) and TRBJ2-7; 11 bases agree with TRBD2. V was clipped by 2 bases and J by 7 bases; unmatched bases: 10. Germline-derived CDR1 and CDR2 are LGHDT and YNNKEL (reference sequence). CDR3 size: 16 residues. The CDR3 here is CASSQIGLAGGPEQYF. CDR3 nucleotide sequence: TGTGCCAGCAGCCAAATAGGACTAGCGGGTGGTCCGGAGCAGTACTTC.

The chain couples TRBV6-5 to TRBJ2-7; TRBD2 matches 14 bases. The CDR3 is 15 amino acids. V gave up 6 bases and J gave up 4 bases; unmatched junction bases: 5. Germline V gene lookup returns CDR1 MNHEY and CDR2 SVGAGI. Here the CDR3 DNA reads TGTGCCAGCAGCAGGACTAGCGGGAGGTCGTACGAGCAGTACTTC. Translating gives CASSRTSGRSYEQYF.

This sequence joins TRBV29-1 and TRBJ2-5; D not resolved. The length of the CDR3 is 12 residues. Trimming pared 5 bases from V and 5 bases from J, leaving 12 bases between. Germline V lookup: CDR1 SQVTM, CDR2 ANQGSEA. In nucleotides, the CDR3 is TGCAGCGTTCGAAGGGATTCGGAGACCCAGTACTTC. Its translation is CSVRRDSETQYF.